These T cell receptor beta chains were read from a single sample in a study of T-cell memory formation after mild COVID-19. TCRdb redid the calling of the 5' RACE reads with MiXCR, one entry per CDR3 protein. This table has tens of thousands of distinct CDR3 sequences, more than 20% appearing once. Sequencing was carried out using PBMCs or a T cell subset sorted from them (not recorded which). The receptors originated from an adult who had mild COVID-19 (a few samples of this study predate the infection). Cell type and time point are not known. CDR3s include the opening cysteine and the closing phenylalanine or tryptophan. D genes are given only for firm matches. The listing skips clone size in some rows; elsewhere it reads once, few, many or a size class.

abundance | j_gene | d_gene | v_gene | CDR3aa | CDR3nt
many | TRBJ2-1 | . | TRBV7-2 | CASSFDWNSYNEQFF | TGTGCCAGCAGCTTCGACTGGAACTCCTACAATGAGCAGTTCTTC
. | TRBJ2-1 | TRBD2 | TRBV11-2 | CASSLDIAGGPRNEQFF | TGTGCCAGCAGCTTAGATATCGCGGGAGGGCCTCGGAATGAGCAGTTCTTC
many | TRBJ2-3 | . | TRBV5-1 | CASSLSQPSRDTQYF | TGCGCCAGCAGCTTGAGCCAGCCCAGCCGGGATACGCAGTATTTT
. | TRBJ2-7 | . | TRBV5-1 | CASSLGAYEQYF | TGCGCCAGCAGCTTGGGGGCCTACGAGCAGTACTTC
many | TRBJ2-1 | TRBD2 | TRBV11-2 | CASSPLLLGTSRPYNEQFF | TGTGCCAGCAGCCCACTATTATTGGGGACTAGTCGGCCCTACAATGAGCAGTTCTTC
many | TRBJ1-2 | . | TRBV4-2 | CASSGGESRAGGYTF | TGTGCCAGCAGCGGGGGGGAGTCCCGAGCAGGTGGCTACACCTTC
many | TRBJ2-7 | TRBD2 | TRBV20-1 | CSAGPSGGDEQYF | TGCAGTGCGGGACCTAGCGGGGGGGACGAGCAGTACTTC
few | TRBJ2-7 | TRBD1 | TRBV29-1 | CSLRQGPRTEQYF | TGCAGCCTACGACAGGGGCCCCGGACCGAGCAGTACTTC
many | TRBJ2-4 | . | TRBV6-2/TRBV6-3 | CASSYGTPGAKNIQYF | TGTGCCAGCAGTTACGGCACTCCGGGAGCCAAAAACATTCAGTACTTC
many | TRBJ1-2 | . | TRBV5-1 | CASSLAGMWGHTF | TGCGCCAGCAGCTTGGCTGGGATGTGGGGCCACACCTTC
. | TRBJ1-1 | TRBD1 | TRBV7-3 | CASGVTGLAEAFF | TGTGCCAGCGGAGTGACAGGGCTTGCTGAAGCTTTCTTT
once | TRBJ1-2 | . | TRBV30 | CAWSFQDGYTF | TGTGCCTGGAGTTTCCAGGATGGCTACACCTTC
many | TRBJ2-6 | . | TRBV29-1 | CSVEGDPQTGANVLTF | TGCAGCGTTGAAGGGGATCCCCAGACTGGGGCCAACGTCCTGACTTTC
many | TRBJ2-5 | TRBD2 | TRBV7-2 | CASSLASSGGRPGRKTQYF | TGTGCCAGCAGCTTAGCTAGTTCCGGCGGGAGGCCGGGGCGGAAGACCCAGTACTTC
. | TRBJ1-1 | . | TRBV29-1 | CSVETLGNMNTEAFF | TGCAGCGTTGAGACTTTAGGGAACATGAACACTGAAGCTTTCTTT
many | TRBJ2-2 | . | TRBV19 | CASQRNGPIKPGLFF | TGTGCCAGCCAACGGAATGGACCTATTAAACCGGGGCTGTTTTTT
many | TRBJ2-7 | TRBD1 | TRBV25-1 | CASSASNRGAYEQYF | TGTGCCAGCAGTGCCTCGAACAGGGGCGCCTACGAGCAGTACTTC
many | TRBJ2-5 | TRBD1 | TRBV5-1 | CASSLIRDRGRRETQYF | TGCGCCAGCAGCCTCATCCGGGACAGGGGACGCAGGGAGACCCAGTACTTC
many | TRBJ2-1 | TRBD2 | TRBV12-3/TRBV12-4 | CASRPTSGGHNEQFF | TGTGCCAGCAGACCGACTAGCGGGGGACACAATGAGCAGTTCTTC
. | TRBJ2-5 | . | TRBV24-1 | CATSDSPKETQYF | TGTGCCACCAGTGATTCCCCGAAGGAGACCCAGTACTTC
many | TRBJ1-2 | . | TRBV4-1 | CASSQDTGVSVSHGYTF | TGCGCCAGCAGCCAAGATACCGGAGTTTCCGTCAGCCATGGCTACACCTTC
. | TRBJ2-3 | . | TRBV15 | CATSLDRDTQYF | TGTGCCACCAGCCTGGACCGAGATACGCAGTATTTT
. | TRBJ1-2 | . | TRBV7-9 | CASSFDGYGYTF | TGTGCCAGCAGCTTTGACGGGTACGGCTACACCTTC
. | TRBJ1-1 | . | TRBV7-9 | CASSLVEGRTEAFF | TGTGCCAGCAGCTTAGTCGAGGGTCGCACTGAAGCTTTCTTT
many | TRBJ1-6 | . | TRBV5-6 | CASSNNGLDSPLHF | TGTGCCAGCAGCAATAATGGGCTTGATTCACCCCTCCACTTT
many | TRBJ1-6 | . | TRBV29-1 | CSAQLGNSPLHF | TGCAGCGCCCAGCTTGGAAATTCACCCCTCCACTTT
few | TRBJ2-6 | TRBD2 | TRBV5-4 | CASSRGLAGVLGANVLTF | TGTGCCAGCAGCCGGGGACTAGCGGGAGTTCTGGGGGCCAACGTCCTGACTTTC
. | TRBJ2-1 | . | TRBV9 | CASSVASGAPPYNEQFF | TGTGCCAGCAGCGTAGCGAGCGGAGCTCCACCCTACAATGAGCAGTTCTTC
many | TRBJ2-7 | . | TRBV18 | CASSPLGLGDYEQYF | TGTGCCAGCTCACCCCTCGGATTGGGGGACTACGAGCAGTACTTC
many | TRBJ2-1 | . | TRBV7-2 | CASSLERNNEQFF | TGTGCCAGCAGCTTAGAACGAAACAATGAGCAGTTCTTC
. | TRBJ2-7 | TRBD1 | TRBV20-1 | CSARGKDRGHLYEQYF | TGCAGTGCTAGAGGGAAGGACAGGGGCCACCTCTACGAGCAGTACTTC
. | TRBJ2-1 | . | TRBV9 | CASSVMGNPNNEQFF | TGTGCCAGCAGCGTTATGGGGAATCCCAACAATGAGCAGTTCTTC
many | TRBJ2-1 | TRBD2 | TRBV7-2 | CASSPWGGGRNNEQFF | TGTGCCAGCAGCCCCTGGGGTGGCGGGAGGAATAATGAGCAGTTCTTC
. | TRBJ2-3 | . | TRBV5-4 | CASSSGTRTDTQYF | TGTGCCAGCAGCTCCGGGACTCGCACAGATACGCAGTATTTT
many | TRBJ2-5 | . | TRBV7-9 | CASSQPSALETQYF | TGTGCCAGCAGCCAACCTAGCGCTTTGGAGACCCAGTACTTC
many | TRBJ2-1 | TRBD2 | TRBV5-1 | CASSLSRALAGQFF | TGCGCCAGCAGCCTATCCCGGGCCCTAGCGGGGCAGTTCTTC
many | TRBJ2-3 | . | TRBV6-5 | CASSYSSTRNTDTQYF | TGTGCCAGCAGTTACTCCTCAACTAGGAACACAGATACGCAGTATTTT
many | TRBJ2-1 | . | TRBV14 | CASSQFRVIYNEQFF | TGTGCCAGCAGCCAATTCCGGGTAATATACAATGAGCAGTTCTTC
few | TRBJ1-1 | . | TRBV7-9 | CASSLSGYTEAFF | TGTGCCAGCAGCTTATCTGGATACACTGAAGCTTTCTTT
. | TRBJ2-3 | TRBD2 | TRBV10-3 | CAISESALAGWPDTQYF | TGTGCCATCAGTGAGTCTGCACTAGCGGGTTGGCCTGATACGCAGTATTTT
many | TRBJ1-2 | TRBD1 | TRBV2 | CASSGFTGTGGSYGYTF | TGTGCCAGCAGTGGGTTTACCGGGACAGGGGGATCCTATGGCTACACCTTC
many | TRBJ1-2 | . | TRBV5-5 | CASSFGPYGYTF | TGTGCCAGCAGCTTTGGACCTTATGGCTACACCTTC
many | TRBJ2-3 | TRBD1 | TRBV24-1 | CATSGQGANTQYF | TGTGCCACCAGTGGCCAGGGGGCAAATACGCAGTATTTT
many | TRBJ2-5 | TRBD2 | TRBV2 | CASSDAGVRWTSWQETQYF | TGTGCCAGCAGTGATGCTGGGGTGCGGTGGACTAGCTGGCAAGAGACCCAGTACTTC
many | TRBJ1-5 | . | TRBV10-3 | CATDREGYQPQHF | TGTGCCACCGATCGGGAGGGATATCAGCCCCAGCATTTT
. | TRBJ2-7 | TRBD1 | TRBV12-3/TRBV12-4 | CASSRRDSPYEQYF | TGTGCCAGCAGTAGACGGGACAGTCCCTACGAGCAGTACTTC
many | TRBJ2-3 | . | TRBV6-1 | CASRKTPSTDTQYF | TGTGCCAGCAGAAAGACTCCCAGCACAGATACGCAGTATTTT
medium-sized | TRBJ2-5 | TRBD2 | TRBV12-3/TRBV12-4 | CASSVAGGQETQYF | TGTGCCAGCAGCGTAGCGGGGGGGCAAGAGACCCAGTACTTC
many | TRBJ2-3 | . | TRBV20-1 | CSARAYRPNSDTQYF | TGCAGTGCTAGGGCTTACAGGCCTAATTCAGATACGCAGTATTTT
many | TRBJ1-1 | TRBD1 | TRBV3-1 | CASSSSTSRTGGAFF | TGTGCCAGCAGCTCATCCACCTCTCGGACAGGTGGAGCTTTCTTT
many | TRBJ2-2 | . | TRBV4-2 | CASSQEGDMGPTGELFF | TGTGCCAGCAGCCAAGAAGGGGATATGGGTCCCACCGGGGAGCTGTTTTTT
many | TRBJ1-2 | TRBD1 | TRBV20-1 | CSASGQEGGYTF | TGCAGTGCTAGTGGACAGGAAGGGGGCTACACCTTC
few | TRBJ1-2 | TRBD1 | TRBV19 | CASSPDRGSNYGYTF | TGTGCCAGTAGTCCTGACAGGGGATCTAACTATGGCTACACCTTC